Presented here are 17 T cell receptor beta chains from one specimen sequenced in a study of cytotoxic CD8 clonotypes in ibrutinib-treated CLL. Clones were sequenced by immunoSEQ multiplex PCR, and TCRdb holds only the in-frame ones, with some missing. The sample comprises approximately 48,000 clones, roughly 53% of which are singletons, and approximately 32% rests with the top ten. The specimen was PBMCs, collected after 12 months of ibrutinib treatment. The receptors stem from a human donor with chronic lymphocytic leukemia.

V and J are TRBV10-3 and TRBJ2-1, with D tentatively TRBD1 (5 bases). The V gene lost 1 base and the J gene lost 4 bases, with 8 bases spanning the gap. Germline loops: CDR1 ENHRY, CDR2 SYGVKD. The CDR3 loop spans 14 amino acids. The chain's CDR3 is CAISEWGPYNEQFF. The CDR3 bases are TGTGCCATCAGTGAGTGGGGCCCATACAATGAGCAGTTCTTC.

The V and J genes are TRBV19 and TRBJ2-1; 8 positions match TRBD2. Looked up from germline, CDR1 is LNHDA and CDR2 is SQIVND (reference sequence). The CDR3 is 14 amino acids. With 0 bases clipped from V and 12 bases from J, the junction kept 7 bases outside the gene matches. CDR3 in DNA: TGTGCCAGTAGTATAGATTGGACTAGCTTTGCGCAGTTCTTC. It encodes CASSIDWTSFAQFF.

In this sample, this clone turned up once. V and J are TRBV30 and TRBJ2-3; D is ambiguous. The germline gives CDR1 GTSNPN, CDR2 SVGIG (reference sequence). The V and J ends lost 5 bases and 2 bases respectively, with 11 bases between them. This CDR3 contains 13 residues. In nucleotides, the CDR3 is TGTGCCTGGGACGCCAGCGACACAGATACGCAGTATTTT. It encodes CAWDASDTDTQYF.

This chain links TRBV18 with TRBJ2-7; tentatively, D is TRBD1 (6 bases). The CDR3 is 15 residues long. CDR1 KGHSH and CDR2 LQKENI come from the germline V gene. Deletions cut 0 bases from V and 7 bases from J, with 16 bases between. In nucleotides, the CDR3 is TGTGCCAGCTCACCACCTAATGCAGGGGCGGCAGAGCAGTACTTC. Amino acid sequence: CASSPPNAGAAEQYF.

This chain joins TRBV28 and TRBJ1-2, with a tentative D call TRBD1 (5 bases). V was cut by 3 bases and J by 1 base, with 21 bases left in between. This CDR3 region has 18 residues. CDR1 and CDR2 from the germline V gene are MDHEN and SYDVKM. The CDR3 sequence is CASSFEGPYGGYNYGYTF. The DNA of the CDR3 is TGTGCCAGCAGTTTTGAGGGGCCATACGGGGGGTATAACTATGGCTACACCTTC.

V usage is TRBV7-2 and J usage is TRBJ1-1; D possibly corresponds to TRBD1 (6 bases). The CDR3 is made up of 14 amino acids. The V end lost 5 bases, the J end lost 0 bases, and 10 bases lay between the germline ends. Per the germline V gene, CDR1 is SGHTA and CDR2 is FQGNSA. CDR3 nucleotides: TGTGCCAGCAGCCCGGGGACACTGAACACTGAAGCTTTCTTT. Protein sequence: CASSPGTLNTEAFF.

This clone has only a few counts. As DNA, the CDR3 is TGTGCCAGCAGTGGGGATAGCAATCAGCCCCAGCATTTT. Protein product: CASSGDSNQPQHF. V gene TRBV28 combines with J gene TRBJ1-5; D gene unclear. V was trimmed by 5 bases and J by 0 bases, leaving 5 bases between them. The CDR3 consists of 13 residues. CDR1 and CDR2 (germline): MDHEN, SYDVKM.

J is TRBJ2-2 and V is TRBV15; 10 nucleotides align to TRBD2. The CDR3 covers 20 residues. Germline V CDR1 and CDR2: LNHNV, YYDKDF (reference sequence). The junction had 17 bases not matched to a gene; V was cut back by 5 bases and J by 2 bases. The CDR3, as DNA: TGTGCCACCAGCGGATTATTCGCCGGGACTAGCGACCATAACACCGGGGAGCTGTTTTTT. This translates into CATSGLFAGTSDHNTGELFF.

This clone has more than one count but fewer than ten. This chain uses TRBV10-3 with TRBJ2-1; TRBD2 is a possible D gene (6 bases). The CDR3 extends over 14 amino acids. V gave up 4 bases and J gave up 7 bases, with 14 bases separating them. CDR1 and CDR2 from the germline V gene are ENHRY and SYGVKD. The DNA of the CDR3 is TGTGCCATCAGTGGAATAGGAGGGAAAAATGAGCAGTTCTTC. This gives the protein CAISGIGGKNEQFF.

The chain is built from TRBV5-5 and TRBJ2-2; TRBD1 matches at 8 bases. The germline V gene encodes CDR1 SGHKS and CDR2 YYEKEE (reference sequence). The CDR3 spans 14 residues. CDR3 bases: TGTGCTACAAGGACAGGGAGTAACACCGGGGAGCTGTTTTTT. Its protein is CATRTGSNTGELFF. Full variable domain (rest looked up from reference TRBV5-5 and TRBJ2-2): DAGVTQSPTHLIKTRGQQVTLRCSPISGHKSVSWYQQVLGQGPQFIFQYYEKEERGRGNFPDRFSARQFPNYSSELNVNALLLGDSALYLCATRTGSNTGELFFGEGSRLTVL.

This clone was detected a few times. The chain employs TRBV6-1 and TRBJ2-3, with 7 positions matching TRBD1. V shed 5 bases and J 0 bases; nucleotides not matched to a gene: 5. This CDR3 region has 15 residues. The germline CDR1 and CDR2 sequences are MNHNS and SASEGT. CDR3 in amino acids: CASSPGQYSTDTQYF. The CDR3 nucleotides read TGTGCCAGCAGTCCGGGACAGTATAGCACAGATACGCAGTATTTT.

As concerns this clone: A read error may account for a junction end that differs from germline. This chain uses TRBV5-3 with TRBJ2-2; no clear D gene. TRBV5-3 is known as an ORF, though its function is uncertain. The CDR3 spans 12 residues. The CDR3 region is CASSLGPGELFF. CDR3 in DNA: TGTGCCAGCAGCTTGGGTCCCGGGGAGCTGTTTTTT.

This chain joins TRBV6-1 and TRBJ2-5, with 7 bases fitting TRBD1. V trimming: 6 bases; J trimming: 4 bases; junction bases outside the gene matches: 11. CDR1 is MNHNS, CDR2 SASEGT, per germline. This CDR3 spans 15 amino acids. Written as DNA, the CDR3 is TGTGCCAGCAGAGACAGGGCGAATTTGTTAGAGACCCAGTACTTC. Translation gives CASRDRANLLETQYF.

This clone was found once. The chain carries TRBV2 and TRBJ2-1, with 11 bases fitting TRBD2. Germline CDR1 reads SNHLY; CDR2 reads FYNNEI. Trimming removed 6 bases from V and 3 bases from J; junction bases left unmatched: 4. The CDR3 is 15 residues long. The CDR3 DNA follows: TGTGCCAGCAGCCCCGGGACTAGCGGCTACAATGAGCAGTTCTTC. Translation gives CASSPGTSGYNEQFF.

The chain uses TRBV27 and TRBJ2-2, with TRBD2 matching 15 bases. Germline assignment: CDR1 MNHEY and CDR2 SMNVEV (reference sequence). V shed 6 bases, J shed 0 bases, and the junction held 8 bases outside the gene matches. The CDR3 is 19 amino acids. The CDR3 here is CASRGVGLAGGSNTGELFF. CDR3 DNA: TGTGCCAGCAGAGGGGTTGGACTAGCGGGAGGGTCGAACACCGGGGAGCTGTTTTTT.

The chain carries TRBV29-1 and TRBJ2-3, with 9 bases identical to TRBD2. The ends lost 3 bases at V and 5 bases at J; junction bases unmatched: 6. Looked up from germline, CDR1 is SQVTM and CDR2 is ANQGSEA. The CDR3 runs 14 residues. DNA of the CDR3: TGCAGCGTTGACGCCAGCGGGAGGCAAGATACGCAGTATTTT. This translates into CSVDASGRQDTQYF.

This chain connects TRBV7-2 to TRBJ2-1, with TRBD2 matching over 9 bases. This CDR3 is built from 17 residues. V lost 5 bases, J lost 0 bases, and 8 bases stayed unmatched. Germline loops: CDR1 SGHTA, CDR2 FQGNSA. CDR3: CASSRGAGGISYNEQFF. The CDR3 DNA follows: TGTGCCAGCAGCCGTGGAGCGGGAGGCATCTCCTACAATGAGCAGTTCTTC.